The sequence of this TCR beta chain was determined in a study of T cell responses to AZD1222 COVID-19 vaccine listed by TCRdb under 2021. Notes on the research overall: AZD1222 recipients given second doses at about 4 weeks or at about 12 weeks were pooled, since spike-specific TCR depth and breadth were not found to differ between the two schedules. Trial participants were enrolled into age subgroups of 18-55, 56-69 and 70-plus years, which contained about 150, 27 and 61 TCR-sequenced participants, respectively. TCR sequencing was performed for some 250 trial participants, of whom about 200 were given two doses of AZD1222 and around 26 were given two doses of MenACWY control vaccine.

The time point label, read with the paper, signifies: baseline before first vaccination. Vaccinee samples were obtained from the UK trials COV001 and COV002, which included a single-blind randomized controlled phase 2/3 trial of AZD1222 (ChAdOx1 nCoV-19) in healthy adults. For TCRbeta chain sequencing, PBMC samples from trial participants were taken at day 0 and at day 28 after the second dose. As to this clone: This clone's antigen is unknown. The input lacks base qualities; no much larger clone sits a single base away.

Between the V and J ends, shortened by 0 bases and 5 bases respectively, the junction contains 12 bases. The CDR3 goes from the cysteine to the phenylalanine over 15 residues. Only the CDR3 portion is preserved as DNA: 45 bases, with reading frame beginning at the first base. In the germline V gene, CDR1 corresponds to LGHNA and CDR2 to YNFKEQ. The CDR3 regions of human TCRbeta chains were analyzed by immunosequencing. Per the authors' processing: TCRs in the repertoires were matched against a reference library of SARS-CoV-2-specific TCRs that had been generated with the MIRA antigen-specificity platform. Breadth was defined as the fraction of unique TCRs that were SARS-CoV-2-associated. Depth was defined as the fraction of total T cells that were SARS-CoV-2-associated. Each spike-specific TCR was assigned to its reactive spike region and to a CD4 or CD8 class using the MIRA data. Log10-transformed breadth and depth values were compared by one-way ANOVA with Sidak's multiple comparisons tests. TCRdb's version of the immuneACCESS table is confined to in-frame rearrangements and falls short of the full clone set. An unresolved V gene accounts for under half of the shortfall where checked; the remainder is of unknown origin. V and J calls and clone size are copied from that table; D and trimming were computed from the DNA. In this sample the table shows roughly 91,000 clones, about 92% of which occur a single time. The ten largest clones capture approximately 2.1% of the sample.

Beyond this particular receptor, the publication reports: Only five to seven AZD1222 recipients were SARS-CoV-2 seropositive at baseline, limiting conclusions about previously exposed vaccinees. Participants were mostly white British, with more females than males. The authors suggested clonal diversity may have been underestimated. A significant rise in spike-specific TCR breadth and depth was observed after two AZD1222 doses relative to day 0 and relative to MenACWY recipients. Reportedly, close to half of the unique spike-specific TCRs recognized epitopes lying outside the regions that are mutated in the B.1.351 and B.1.1.7 variants. CD4 TCRs associated with the vaccine covered the entire spike protein, and the dominant responses were in regions 160-218 and 743-854. The 56-69-year group was small, and its depth increase did not reach significance, likely because of low power. No day 14 peak-response samples were available, so repertoires were characterized only after the peak T cell response.

Sequenced material: peripheral blood, taken on day 0 of AZD1222 vaccination. This chain is built from TRBV4-2 and TRBJ2-3; the D gene is perhaps TRBD1, from 6 matching bases. The clonotype originates from an adult in good health. The DNA sequence is as follows: TGTGCCAGCAGCCAAGACGACACCAGGGGAGATACGCAGTATTTT. Its translation reads: CASSQDDTRGDTQYF.